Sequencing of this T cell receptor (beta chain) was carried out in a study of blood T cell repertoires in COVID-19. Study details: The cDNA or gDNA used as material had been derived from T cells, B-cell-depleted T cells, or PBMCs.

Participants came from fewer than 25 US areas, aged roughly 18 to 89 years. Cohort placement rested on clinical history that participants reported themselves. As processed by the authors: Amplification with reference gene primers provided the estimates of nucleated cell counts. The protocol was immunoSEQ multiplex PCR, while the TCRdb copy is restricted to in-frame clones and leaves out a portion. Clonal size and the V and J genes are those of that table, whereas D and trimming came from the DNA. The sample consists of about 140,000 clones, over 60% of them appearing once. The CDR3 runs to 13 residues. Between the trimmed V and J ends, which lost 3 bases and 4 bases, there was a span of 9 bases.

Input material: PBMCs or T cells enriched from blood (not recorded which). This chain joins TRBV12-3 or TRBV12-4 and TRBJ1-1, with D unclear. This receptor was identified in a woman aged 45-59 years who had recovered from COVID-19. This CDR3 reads CASSFTSGTEAFF. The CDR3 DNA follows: TGTGCCAGCAGTTTTACATCTGGCACTGAAGCTTTCTTT.